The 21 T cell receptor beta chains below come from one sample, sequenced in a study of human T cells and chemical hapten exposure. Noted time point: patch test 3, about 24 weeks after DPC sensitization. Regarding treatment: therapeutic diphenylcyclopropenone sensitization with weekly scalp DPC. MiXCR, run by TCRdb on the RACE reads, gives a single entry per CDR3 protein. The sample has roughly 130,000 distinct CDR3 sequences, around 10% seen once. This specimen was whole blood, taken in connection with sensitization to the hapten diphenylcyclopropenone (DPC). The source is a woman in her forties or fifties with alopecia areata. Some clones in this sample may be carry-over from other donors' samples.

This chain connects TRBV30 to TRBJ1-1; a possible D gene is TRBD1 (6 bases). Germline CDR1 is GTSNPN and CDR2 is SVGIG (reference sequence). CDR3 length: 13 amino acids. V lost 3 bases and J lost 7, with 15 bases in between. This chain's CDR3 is CAWRVAGQSEAFF. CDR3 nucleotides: TGTGCCTGGAGAGTGGCTGGACAGAGTGAAGCTTTCTTT.

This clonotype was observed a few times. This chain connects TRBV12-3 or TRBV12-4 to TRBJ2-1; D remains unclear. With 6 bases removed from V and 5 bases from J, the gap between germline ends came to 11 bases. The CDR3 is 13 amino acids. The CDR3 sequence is CASRNPEDNEQFF. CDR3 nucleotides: TGTGCCAGCAGAAACCCCGAGGACAATGAGCAGTTCTTC.

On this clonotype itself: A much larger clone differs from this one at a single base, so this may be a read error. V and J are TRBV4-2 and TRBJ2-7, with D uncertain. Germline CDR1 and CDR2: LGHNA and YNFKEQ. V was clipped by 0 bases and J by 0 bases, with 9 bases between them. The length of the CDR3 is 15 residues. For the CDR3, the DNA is TGTGCCAGCAGCCAAGACGAGAACAGCTCCTACGAGCAGTACTTC. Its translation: CASSQDENSSYEQYF.

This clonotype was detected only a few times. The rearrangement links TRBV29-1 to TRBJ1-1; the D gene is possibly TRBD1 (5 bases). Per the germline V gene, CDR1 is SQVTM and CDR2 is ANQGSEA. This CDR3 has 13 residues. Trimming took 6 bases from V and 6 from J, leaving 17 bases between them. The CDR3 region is CSVAGDGSPEAFF. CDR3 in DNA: TGCAGCGTGGCGGGGGACGGATCCCCTGAAGCTTTCTTT.

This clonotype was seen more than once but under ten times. CDR3 sequence (DNA): TGTGCCAGCAGCGGACTAGCGGGAGTCGGCTACAATGAGCAGTTCTTC. Translating it yields CASSGLAGVGYNEQFF. This chain joins TRBV6-2 or TRBV6-3 and TRBJ2-1, with 13 bases fitting TRBD2. Germline values: CDR1 MNHEY, CDR2 SVGEGT. The CDR3 extends over 16 amino acids. Losses at the gene ends were 6 bases for V and 3 bases for J; bases not matched to a gene: 5.

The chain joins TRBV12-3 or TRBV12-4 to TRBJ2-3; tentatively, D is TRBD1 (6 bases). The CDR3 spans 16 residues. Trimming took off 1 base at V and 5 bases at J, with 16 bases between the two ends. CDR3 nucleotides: TGTGCCAGCAGTTTAGGCTTCAGGGGTGCGGGAGATACGCAGTATTTT. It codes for CASSLGFRGAGDTQYF.

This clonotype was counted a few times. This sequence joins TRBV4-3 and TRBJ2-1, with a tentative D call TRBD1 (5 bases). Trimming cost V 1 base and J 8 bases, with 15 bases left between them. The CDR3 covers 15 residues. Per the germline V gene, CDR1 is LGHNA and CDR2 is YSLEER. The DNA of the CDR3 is TGCGCCAGCAGCCAAGGGGCCACCGTGGGGCATGAGCAGTTCTTC. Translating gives CASSQGATVGHEQFF.

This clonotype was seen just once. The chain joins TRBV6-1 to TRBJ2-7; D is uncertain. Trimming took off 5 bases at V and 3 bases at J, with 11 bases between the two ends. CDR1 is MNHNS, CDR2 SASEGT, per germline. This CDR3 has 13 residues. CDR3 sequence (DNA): TGTGCCAGCAGTCTCCAGGTCCACTACGAGCAGTACTTC. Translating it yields CASSLQVHYEQYF.

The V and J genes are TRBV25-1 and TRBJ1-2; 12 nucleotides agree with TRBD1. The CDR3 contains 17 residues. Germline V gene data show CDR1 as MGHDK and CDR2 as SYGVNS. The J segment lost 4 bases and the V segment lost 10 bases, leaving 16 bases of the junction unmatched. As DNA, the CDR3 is TGTGCCACCCAGGGGCCCATACGGGACAGGGGGCCCTATGGCTACACCTTC. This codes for CATQGPIRDRGPYGYTF.

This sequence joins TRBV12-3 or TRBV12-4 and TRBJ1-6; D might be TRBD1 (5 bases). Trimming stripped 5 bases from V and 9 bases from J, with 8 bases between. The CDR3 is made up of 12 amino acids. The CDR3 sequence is CASSTGVSPLHF. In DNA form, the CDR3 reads TGTGCCAGCAGTACGGGGGTTTCACCCCTCCACTTT.

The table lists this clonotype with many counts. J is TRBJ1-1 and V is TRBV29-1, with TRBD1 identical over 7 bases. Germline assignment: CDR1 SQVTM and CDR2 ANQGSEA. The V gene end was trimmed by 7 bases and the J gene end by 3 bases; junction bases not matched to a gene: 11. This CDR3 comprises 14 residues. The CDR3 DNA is TGCAGCGGAGCCTTGACAGGGCTAGACACTGAAGCTTTCTTT. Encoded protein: CSGALTGLDTEAFF.

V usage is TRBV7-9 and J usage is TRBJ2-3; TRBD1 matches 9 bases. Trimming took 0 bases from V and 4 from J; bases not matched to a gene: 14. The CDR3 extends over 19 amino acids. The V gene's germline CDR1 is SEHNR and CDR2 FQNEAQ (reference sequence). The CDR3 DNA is TGTGCCAGCAGCTTAGCCCGCGGAAGCGGGACAGGGTCACCAGATACGCAGTATTTT. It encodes CASSLARGSGTGSPDTQYF.

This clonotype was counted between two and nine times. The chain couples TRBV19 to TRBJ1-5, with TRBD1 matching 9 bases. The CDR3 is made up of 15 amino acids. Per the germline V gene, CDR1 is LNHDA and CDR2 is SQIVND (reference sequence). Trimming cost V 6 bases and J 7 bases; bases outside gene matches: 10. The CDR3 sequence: CASRTGQGEGQPQHF. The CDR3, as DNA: TGTGCCAGTAGGACGGGACAGGGTGAGGGACAGCCCCAGCATTTT.

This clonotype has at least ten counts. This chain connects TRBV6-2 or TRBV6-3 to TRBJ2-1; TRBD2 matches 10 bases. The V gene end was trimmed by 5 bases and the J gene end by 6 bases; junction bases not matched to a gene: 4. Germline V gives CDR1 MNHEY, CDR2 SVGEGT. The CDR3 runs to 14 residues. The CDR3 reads CASSPGLATNEQFF. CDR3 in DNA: TGTGCCAGCAGTCCGGGACTAGCGACCAATGAGCAGTTCTTC.

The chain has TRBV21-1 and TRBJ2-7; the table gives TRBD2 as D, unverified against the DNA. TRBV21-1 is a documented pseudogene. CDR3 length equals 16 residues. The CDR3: CASSPFSEGGPHEQYF. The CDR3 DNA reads TGTGCCAGCAGCCCCTTCTCAGAGGGAGGGCCCCACGAGCAGTACTTC.

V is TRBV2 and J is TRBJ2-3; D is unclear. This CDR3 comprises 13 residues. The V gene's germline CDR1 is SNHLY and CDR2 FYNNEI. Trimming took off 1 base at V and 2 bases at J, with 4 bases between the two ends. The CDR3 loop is CASSEGITDTQYF. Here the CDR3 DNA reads TGTGCCAGCAGTGAAGGGATCACAGATACGCAGTATTTT. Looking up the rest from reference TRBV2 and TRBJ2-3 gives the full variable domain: EPEVTQTPSHQVTQMGQEVILRCVPISNHLYFYWYRQILGQKVEFLVSFYNNEISEKSEIFDDQFSVERPDGSNFTLKIRSTKLEDSAMYFCASSEGITDTQYFGPGTRLTVL.

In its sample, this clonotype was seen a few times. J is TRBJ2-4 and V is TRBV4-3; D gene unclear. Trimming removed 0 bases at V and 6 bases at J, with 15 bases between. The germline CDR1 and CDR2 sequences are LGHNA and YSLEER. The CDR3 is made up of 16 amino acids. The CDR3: CASSQELRPFLNIQYF. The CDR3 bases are TGCGCCAGCAGCCAAGAACTCCGGCCATTCCTAAACATTCAGTACTTC.

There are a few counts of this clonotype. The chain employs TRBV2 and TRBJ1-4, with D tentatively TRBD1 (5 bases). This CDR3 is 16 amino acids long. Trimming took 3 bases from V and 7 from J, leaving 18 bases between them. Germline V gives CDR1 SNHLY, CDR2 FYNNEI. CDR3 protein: CASSESNPGLGEKLFF. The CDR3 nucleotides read TGTGCCAGCAGTGAGTCCAACCCGGGACTGGGTGAAAAACTGTTTTTT.

The CDR3 DNA sequence: TGCAGCGTGATTTTAGGGACTAGCGGTTTGTACAATGAGCAGTTCTTC. Its protein is CSVILGTSGLYNEQFF. V is TRBV29-1 and J is TRBJ2-1; TRBD2 aligns across 11 bases. V gave up 6 bases and J gave up 4 bases; unmatched junction bases: 11. Germline-derived CDR1 and CDR2 are SQVTM and ANQGSEA. The CDR3 has 16 residues.

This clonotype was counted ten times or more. The CDR3 spells CASSQEGQGIGTGELFF. The CDR3 bases are TGCGCCAGCAGCCAAGAGGGACAGGGGATAGGGACCGGGGAGCTGTTTTTT. This chain links TRBV4-3 with TRBJ2-2; 10 positions agree with TRBD1. Germline V gene sequence: CDR1 LGHNA, CDR2 YSLEER. The CDR3 is 17 residues long. The trim removed 0 bases at V and 5 bases at J, leaving 6 bases unmatched.

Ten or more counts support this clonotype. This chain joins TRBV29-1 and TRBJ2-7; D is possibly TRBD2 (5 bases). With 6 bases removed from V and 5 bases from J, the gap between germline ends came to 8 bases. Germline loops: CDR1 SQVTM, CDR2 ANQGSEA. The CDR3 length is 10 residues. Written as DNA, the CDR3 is TGCAGCGTCGGGGTTGACGAGCAGTACTTC. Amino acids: CSVGVDEQYF.